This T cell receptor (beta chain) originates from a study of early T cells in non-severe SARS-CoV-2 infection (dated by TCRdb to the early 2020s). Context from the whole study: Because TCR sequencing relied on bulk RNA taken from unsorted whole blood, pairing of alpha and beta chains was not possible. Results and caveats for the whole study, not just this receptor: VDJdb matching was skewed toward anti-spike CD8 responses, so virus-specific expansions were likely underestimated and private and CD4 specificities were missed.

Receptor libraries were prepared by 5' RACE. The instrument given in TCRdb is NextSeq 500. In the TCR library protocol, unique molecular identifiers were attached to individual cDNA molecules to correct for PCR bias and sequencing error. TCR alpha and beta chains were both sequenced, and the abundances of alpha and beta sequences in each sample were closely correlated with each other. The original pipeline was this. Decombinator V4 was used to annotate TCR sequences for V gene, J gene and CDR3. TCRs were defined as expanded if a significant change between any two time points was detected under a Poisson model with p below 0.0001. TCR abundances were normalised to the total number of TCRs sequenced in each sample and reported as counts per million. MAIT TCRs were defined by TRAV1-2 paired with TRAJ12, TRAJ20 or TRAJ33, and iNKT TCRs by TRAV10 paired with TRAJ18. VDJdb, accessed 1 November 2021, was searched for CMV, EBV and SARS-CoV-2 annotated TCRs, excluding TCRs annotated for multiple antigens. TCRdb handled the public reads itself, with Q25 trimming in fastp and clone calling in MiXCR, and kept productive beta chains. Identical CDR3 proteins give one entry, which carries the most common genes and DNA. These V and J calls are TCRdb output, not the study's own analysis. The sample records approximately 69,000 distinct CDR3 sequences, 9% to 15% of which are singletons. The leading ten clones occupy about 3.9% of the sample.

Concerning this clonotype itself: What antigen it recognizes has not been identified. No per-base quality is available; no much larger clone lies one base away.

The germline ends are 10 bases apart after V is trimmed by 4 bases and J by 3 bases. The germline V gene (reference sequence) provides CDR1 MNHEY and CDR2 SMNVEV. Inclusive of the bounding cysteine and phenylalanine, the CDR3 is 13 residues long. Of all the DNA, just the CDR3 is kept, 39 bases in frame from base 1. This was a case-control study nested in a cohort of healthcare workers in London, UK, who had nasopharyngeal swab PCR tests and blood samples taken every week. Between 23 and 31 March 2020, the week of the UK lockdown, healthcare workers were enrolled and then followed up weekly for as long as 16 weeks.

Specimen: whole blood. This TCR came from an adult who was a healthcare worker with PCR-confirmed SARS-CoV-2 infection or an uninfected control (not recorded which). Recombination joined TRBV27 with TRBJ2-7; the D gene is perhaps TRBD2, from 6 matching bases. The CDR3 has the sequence CASSWGTRYEQYF. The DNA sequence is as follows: TGTGCCAGCAGTTGGGGGACTCGCTACGAGCAGTACTTC.